This T cell receptor beta chain emerged from a study of cytomegalovirus exposure and HLA in healthy donors. V was cut by 0 bases and J by 1 base, with 2 bases left in between. The CDR3 is 13 residues long. Germline-derived CDR1 and CDR2 are KGHSH and LQKENI. Both 60 Vbeta primers and 13 Jbeta primers went into the PCR. Here immunoSEQ multiplex PCR was the method, and the copy in TCRdb shows in-frame clones only, minus some. The data contain under 150,000 clones, about 80% of them singletons. On this clone: Its matching antigen is unknown.

Overall study results and limits: A few CMV-associated chains were confirmed in vitro to be specific for CMV antigens. Overall, around 150 TCR beta chains were annotated as cytomegalovirus-associated.

This chain connects TRBV18 to TRBJ2-3, with unresolved D. This receptor was identified in a man in his forties in good health and CMV-seropositive. The material sequenced was PBMCs. DNA for the CDR3: TGTGCCAGCTCACCACCCGGCACAGATACGCAGTATTTT. Protein sequence: CASSPPGTDTQYF.